Below, 25 T cell receptor beta chains from the same sample are listed, as sequenced in a study of blood T cell repertoires in COVID-19. The repertoire was sequenced with immunoSEQ multiplex PCR; TCRdb's copy has only in-frame clones and lacks some. Among 140,000 or so clones, 75% to 85% were seen once, and the ten largest hold 5%. Source material: peripheral blood. The receptor set was obtained from a woman between 50 and 59 years old with acute or convalescent COVID-19.

This clone was detected once. This chain uses TRBV5-1 with TRBJ1-2; D gene uncertain. The length of the CDR3 is 13 residues. From germline, CDR1 is SGHRS and CDR2 YFSETQ. Between the trimmed V and J ends, which lost 0 bases and 5 bases, there was a span of 8 bases. The CDR3 DNA reads TGCGCCAGCAGCTTGGTTGCGGGGTATGGCTACACCTTC. Translating gives CASSLVAGYGYTF.

The chain uses TRBV2 and TRBJ2-5; D perhaps matches TRBD1 (7 bases). Germline V gives CDR1 SNHLY, CDR2 FYNNEI. The CDR3 is 13 amino acids. With 3 bases removed from V and 5 bases from J, the gap between germline ends came to 10 bases. This CDR3 reads CASSEGGQETQYF. The CDR3 DNA reads TGTGCCAGCAGTGAGGGGGGACAGGAGACCCAGTACTTC.

The chain recombines TRBV10-3 with TRBJ1-3; TRBD1 aligns across 7 bases. Germline CDR1 ENHRY, CDR2 SYGVKD. The CDR3 is made up of 15 amino acids. Trimming cost V 0 bases and J 4 bases; bases outside gene matches: 3. The CDR3 reads CAISESTGSGNTIYF. As DNA, the CDR3 is TGTGCCATCAGTGAGTCGACAGGGTCAGGAAACACCATATATTTT.

This chain joins TRBV5-4 and TRBJ2-1, with TRBD1 identical over 7 bases. CDR1 SGHNT and CDR2 YYREEE come from the germline V gene (reference sequence). Losses at the gene ends were 4 bases for V and 4 bases for J; bases not matched to a gene: 11. There are 16 residues in the CDR3. CDR3 bases: TGTGCCAGCAGCATAGATGGACAGGTTGGATACAATGAGCAGTTCTTC. This encodes CASSIDGQVGYNEQFF.

This clone has only one observation. The genes are TRBV6-2 or TRBV6-3 and TRBJ2-6; D gene unclear. The CDR3 is made up of 16 amino acids. Trimming removed 5 bases from V and 0 bases from J, with 11 bases in between. The germline V gene has CDR1 MNHEY and CDR2 SVGEGT. The CDR3 sequence: CASSTTQLSGANVLTF. The CDR3 DNA reads TGTGCCAGCAGTACGACTCAGCTCTCTGGGGCCAACGTCCTGACTTTC.

The chain couples TRBV6-5 to TRBJ1-2; 8 bases are shared with TRBD1. The CDR3 spans 15 residues. Germline V gives CDR1 MNHEY, CDR2 SVGAGI. V lost 7 bases and J lost 4; bases outside the gene matches: 11. The CDR3 spells CASTQQGGPPYGYTF. The CDR3 DNA follows: TGTGCCAGCACCCAACAGGGGGGCCCCCCCTATGGCTACACCTTC.

CDR3: CASKYRGIDSPLHF. The CDR3 DNA sequence: TGTGCCAGTAAATACAGGGGGATCGACTCACCCCTCCACTTT. The chain couples TRBV19 to TRBJ1-6; 8 bases fit TRBD1. V shed 7 bases and J 10 bases; nucleotides not matched to a gene: 9. Germline CDR1 and CDR2: LNHDA and SQIVND (reference sequence). This CDR3 is 14 amino acids long.

The chain is built from TRBV19 and TRBJ1-2; weak D call: TRBD1 (5 bases). Per the germline V gene, CDR1 is LNHDA and CDR2 is SQIVND (reference sequence). CDR3 length: 14 amino acids. V was clipped by 3 bases and J by 4 bases, with 12 bases between them. CDR3 DNA sequence: TGTGCCAGTAGTATCGTCAGGGTAGGCTATGGCTACACCTTC. It encodes CASSIVRVGYGYTF.

The chain couples TRBV27 to TRBJ2-2; D might be TRBD1 (6 bases). V was trimmed by 10 bases and J by 4 bases, leaving 16 bases between them. The CDR3 is 14 residues long. The germline CDR1 and CDR2 sequences are MNHEY and SMNVEV (reference sequence). In nucleotides, the CDR3 is TGTGCCACCTTAAAAGGGGGAATCACCGGGGAGCTGTTTTTT. This sequence encodes CATLKGGITGELFF.

The chain recombines TRBV5-6 with TRBJ1-2; no reliable D call. This CDR3 is built from 12 residues. Germline CDR1 SGHDT, CDR2 YYEEEE. With 5 bases removed from V and 4 bases from J, the gap between germline ends came to 9 bases. CDR3 sequence reads: CASRRAGYGYTF. The CDR3, as DNA: TGTGCCAGCAGGAGGGCGGGCTATGGCTACACCTTC. Using reference TRBV5-6 and TRBJ1-2 for the parts outside the CDR3, the full variable domain is DAGVTQSPTHLIKTRGQQVTLRCSPKSGHDTVSWYQQALGQGPQFIFQYYEEEERQRGNFPDRFSGHQFPNYSSELNVNALLLGDSALYLCASRRAGYGYTFGSGTRLTVV.

The chain uses TRBV7-9 and TRBJ1-3; D is unclear. The CDR3 contains 14 residues. Germline CDR1 SEHNR, CDR2 FQNEAQ (reference sequence). V was clipped by 5 bases and J by 1 base, with 9 bases between them. The CDR3 DNA follows: TGTGCCAGCAGCCAATGGACTTCTGGAAACACCATATATTTT. The encoded protein is CASSQWTSGNTIYF.

The chain has TRBV10-1 and TRBJ2-3; 9 nucleotides line up with TRBD2. Germline V CDR1 and CDR2: WNHNN, SYGVQD (reference sequence). CDR3 length equals 14 residues. Germline trimming cut 6 bases from V and 1 base from J; bases unmatched to any gene: 2. The CDR3 DNA follows: TGCGCCAGCAGATTAGCGGGGGGCACAGATACGCAGTATTTT. Encoded protein: CASRLAGGTDTQYF.

This clone was seen a handful of times. The CDR3 reads CASSLSGIEAFF. The CDR3, as DNA: TGTGCCAGCAGTTTATCGGGGATCGAAGCTTTCTTT. The genes are TRBV12-3 or TRBV12-4 and TRBJ1-1, with D unresolved. This CDR3 spans 12 amino acids. V gave up 2 bases and J gave up 8 bases, with 9 bases separating them.

The chain employs TRBV29-1 and TRBJ1-4; D gene uncertain. Trimming removed 1 base at V and 10 bases at J, with 19 bases between. CDR3 size: 15 residues. The germline V gene encodes CDR1 SQVTM and CDR2 ANQGSEA. CDR3 region: CSVEAPGSGEGKLFF. CDR3 DNA sequence: TGCAGCGTTGAAGCCCCGGGCAGCGGGGAAGGAAAACTGTTTTTT.

This sequence joins TRBV30 and TRBJ2-3, with unresolved D. Trimming took off 1 base at V and 3 bases at J, with 11 bases between the two ends. CDR1 and CDR2 (germline): GTSNPN, SVGIG (reference sequence). The CDR3 is 14 residues long. CDR3 coding DNA: TGTGCCTGGAGTGGGCAGGTTTTAACAGATACGCAGTATTTT. Translated, it gives CAWSGQVLTDTQYF.

This clone was counted between two and nine times. The chain employs TRBV19 and TRBJ1-2; D is unclear. From germline, CDR1 is LNHDA and CDR2 SQIVND (reference sequence). Trimming removed 2 bases at V and 2 bases at J, with 12 bases between. CDR3 size: 15 residues. CDR3 bases: TGTGCCAGTAGTATATGGCGGGAGAGGAACTATGGCTACACCTTC. The encoded protein is CASSIWRERNYGYTF.

The V and J genes are TRBV18 and TRBJ2-1; 7 positions agree with TRBD1. The CDR3 is 15 amino acids. Germline-derived CDR1 and CDR2 are KGHSH and LQKENI. V was pared by 4 bases and J by 6 bases, with 9 bases of the junction left unmatched. The CDR3 DNA follows: TGTGCCAGCTCACTACCGGGGACAGCAATCAATGAGCAGTTCTTC. Translation: CASSLPGTAINEQFF.

The chain couples TRBV27 to TRBJ1-5, with D tentatively TRBD1 (5 bases). V shed 0 bases and J shed 6 bases, with 15 bases lying between them. The CDR3 extends over 16 amino acids. The germline CDR1 and CDR2 sequences are MNHEY and SMNVEV (reference sequence). CDR3 loop: CASSLSIPGFGQPQHF. The CDR3, as DNA: TGTGCCAGCAGTTTATCGATTCCAGGGTTTGGTCAGCCCCAGCATTTT.

The J gene is TRBJ1-1, the V gene TRBV28; D not certain. CDR3 length: 16 amino acids. V lost 2 bases and J 0 bases, leaving 13 bases between the germline ends. Germline V CDR1 and CDR2: MDHEN, SYDVKM. CDR3 sequence reads: CASSLQTAQMNTEAFF. The CDR3 region has the DNA TGTGCCAGCAGTTTACAGACTGCTCAAATGAACACTGAAGCTTTCTTT.

J is TRBJ1-4 and V is TRBV7-8; D call uncertain. The V gene's germline CDR1 is SGHVS and CDR2 FQNEAQ. The CDR3 loop spans 13 amino acids. Trimming left V 5 bases short and J 6 bases short, with 10 bases between. The CDR3 is CASSPVHDEKLFF. The CDR3 DNA sequence: TGTGCCAGCAGCCCGGTGCACGATGAAAAACTGTTTTTT.

This clone showed up just a few times. The chain is built from TRBV6-2 or TRBV6-3 and TRBJ1-2; possible D gene TRBD1, 6 bases. Germline V gives CDR1 MNHEY, CDR2 SVGEGT. This CDR3 comprises 16 residues. Trimming stripped 0 bases from V and 1 base from J, with 12 bases between. CDR3 sequence (DNA): TGTGCCAGCAGTTACTCGATATCGGGACATAACTATGGCTACACCTTC. Amino acid sequence: CASSYSISGHNYGYTF.

The chain joins TRBV9 to TRBJ1-1; D gene ambiguous. CDR1 and CDR2 from the germline V gene are SGDLS and YYNGEE. The V gene lost 7 bases and the J gene lost 5 bases, with 18 bases spanning the gap. The length of the CDR3 is 14 residues. The CDR3 nucleotides are TGTGCCAGCTCCGGGGAGGGATTCTATACTGAAGCTTTCTTT. As protein: CASSGEGFYTEAFF.

In this sample, this clone turned up once. One end of the junction does not line up with germline, which may come from a read error. V is TRBV28 and J is TRBJ1-3, with 10 positions matching TRBD1. In germline, CDR1 is MDHEN, CDR2 SYDVKM. The length of the CDR3 is 14 residues. In nucleotides, the CDR3 is TGTGCCAGCAGTTCTCCGGGACAGGGGCTCTTATCCGGTTTT. Its translation: CASSSPGQGLLSGF.

The chain couples TRBV12-3 or TRBV12-4 to TRBJ2-2; D not certain. Trimming removed 3 bases from V and 6 bases from J, with 5 bases in between. The length of the CDR3 is 12 residues. CDR3: CASSFGAGELFF. For the CDR3, the DNA is TGTGCCAGCAGTTTCGGTGCCGGGGAGCTGTTTTTT.

This clone was counted once. The chain uses TRBV2 and TRBJ1-3; D uncertain. The CDR3 has 14 amino acids. With 7 bases removed from V and 3 bases from J, the gap between germline ends came to 13 bases. Germline V gene lookup returns CDR1 SNHLY and CDR2 FYNNEI. The CDR3 bases are TGTGCCAGCACCAGGATGGTAGATGGAAACACCATATATTTT. It is translated as CASTRMVDGNTIYF.